A selection of T cell receptor beta chains follows, all from one sample in a study of T-cell reconstitution after alpha-beta-depleted transplantation in children. TCRdb re-called the PCR reads with MiXCR, one entry per CDR3 protein. The sample shows about 980,000 distinct CDR3 sequences, roughly 31% of them seen only once. The sequenced sample was PBMCs, mostly from graft donor cells, obtained 360 days after TCRalphabeta/CD19-depleted stem cell transplant. All receptors derive from a boy under two years old who had a stem cell transplant for SCID, so the T cells may come from the graft donor. Each CDR3 is given with its conserved first and last residue. The order of the fields is CDR3 protein, CDR3 DNA, D gene, V gene, J gene, clone size. A D gene is named only where the DNA matches it firmly. Some rows mark clone size as missing; the rest say once, few, many or name a class of expanded clone.

CDR3: CATSTGYEQYF
DNA: TGTGCCACCAGTACGGGCTACGAGCAGTACTTC
D: .
V: TRBV24-1
J: TRBJ2-7
size: .

CDR3: CASSQDRPSGETQYF
DNA: TGTGCCAGCAGCCAAGACAGACCCAGCGGAGAGACCCAGTACTTC
D: .
V: TRBV3-1
J: TRBJ2-5
size: .

CDR3: CASRRGWDRGMNTEAFF
DNA: TGTGCCAGCAGGAGAGGGTGGGACAGGGGCATGAACACTGAAGCTTTCTTT
D: TRBD1
V: TRBV25-1
J: TRBJ1-1
size: few

CDR3: CASRLGGTGELFF
DNA: TGTGCCAGCCGACTTGGGGGGACCGGGGAGCTGTTTTTT
D: .
V: TRBV5-1
J: TRBJ2-2
size: .

CDR3: CSASTQGEKLFF
DNA: TGCAGTGCTAGCACGCAAGGGGAAAAACTGTTTTTT
D: .
V: TRBV20-1
J: TRBJ1-4
size: .

CDR3: CASSLRQGISGYTF
DNA: TGCGCCAGCAGCTTACGACAGGGAATCAGTGGCTACACCTTC
D: TRBD1
V: TRBV5-1
J: TRBJ1-2
size: .

CDR3: CAISLTGVLTDTQYF
DNA: TGTGCCATCAGTTTGACAGGGGTCCTCACAGATACGCAGTATTTT
D: TRBD1
V: TRBV10-3
J: TRBJ2-3
size: .

CDR3: CSARGGGTIPNTEAFF
DNA: TGCAGTGCTAGGGGGGGGGGCACTATACCCAACACTGAAGCTTTCTTT
D: .
V: TRBV20-1
J: TRBJ1-1
size: .

CDR3: CSVEDRGMNYGYTF
DNA: TGCAGCGTTGAAGATCGGGGGATGAACTATGGCTACACCTTC
D: .
V: TRBV29-1
J: TRBJ1-2
size: few

CDR3: CASSPSGRNTGELFF
DNA: TGTGCCAGCAGCCCCAGCGGAAGGAACACCGGGGAGCTGTTTTTT
D: .
V: TRBV7-2
J: TRBJ2-2
size: few

CDR3: CASSQERPGSTDTQYF
DNA: TGTGCCAGCAGCCAAGAACGGCCAGGGAGCACAGATACGCAGTATTTT
D: .
V: TRBV3-1
J: TRBJ2-3
size: .

CDR3: CASSTEGTASYEQYF
DNA: TGCGCCAGCAGCACGGAGGGGACAGCCTCCTACGAGCAGTACTTC
D: .
V: TRBV5-1
J: TRBJ2-7
size: .

CDR3: CASSRDGGGELFF
DNA: TGTGCCAGCAGTCGGGACGGAGGCGGGGAGCTGTTTTTT
D: .
V: TRBV12-3/TRBV12-4
J: TRBJ2-2
size: .

CDR3: CASSSLPLARTDTQYF
DNA: TGTGCCAGCAGCTCACTCCCCCTGGCTAGAACAGATACGCAGTATTTT
D: .
V: TRBV9
J: TRBJ2-3
size: .

CDR3: CASSQRTEGHYGYTF
DNA: TGTGCCAGCAGTCAACGGACAGAAGGGCACTATGGCTACACCTTC
D: .
V: TRBV12-3/TRBV12-4
J: TRBJ1-2
size: few

CDR3: CASSYPRGGANTQYF
DNA: TGTGCCAGCAGCTACCCCAGGGGGGGGGCAAATACGCAGTATTTT
D: .
V: TRBV12-3/TRBV12-4
J: TRBJ2-3
size: few

CDR3: CSARSGTGGTDTQYF
DNA: TGCAGTGCTAGATCCGGGACAGGGGGCACAGATACGCAGTATTTT
D: TRBD1
V: TRBV20-1
J: TRBJ2-3
size: .

CDR3: CASSFLANTGELFF
DNA: TGTGCCAGCAGCTTTCTCGCGAACACCGGGGAGCTGTTTTTT
D: .
V: TRBV5-5
J: TRBJ2-2
size: .

CDR3: CASSYDGANTQYF
DNA: TGCGCCAGCAGCTATGACGGGGCTAATACGCAGTATTTT
D: .
V: TRBV5-1
J: TRBJ2-3
size: few

CDR3: CASRQATNYGYTF
DNA: TGCGCCAGCCGGCAGGCTACTAACTATGGCTACACCTTC
D: .
V: TRBV5-1
J: TRBJ1-2
size: few

CDR3: CASSLSLGRNEQFF
DNA: TGTGCCAGCAGCTTGAGCCTGGGAAGGAATGAGCAGTTCTTC
D: .
V: TRBV5-5
J: TRBJ2-1
size: .

CDR3: CATSEMDRADTQYF
DNA: TGTGCCACCAGTGAAATGGACAGGGCAGATACGCAGTATTTT
D: TRBD1
V: TRBV24-1
J: TRBJ2-3
size: .

CDR3: CASSSPEGVYNEQFF
DNA: TGTGCCAGCAGCTCCCCAGAGGGGGTCTACAATGAGCAGTTCTTC
D: .
V: TRBV7-2
J: TRBJ2-1
size: .

CDR3: CSARAGGPVGQFF
DNA: TGCAGTGCTAGAGCGGGGGGGCCGGTCGGGCAGTTCTTC
D: TRBD2
V: TRBV20-1
J: TRBJ2-1
size: .

CDR3: CASSILDRGPRGSYEQYF
DNA: TGCGCCAGCAGCATCCTTGACAGGGGTCCGAGGGGTTCCTACGAGCAGTACTTC
D: TRBD1
V: TRBV5-1
J: TRBJ2-7
size: .

CDR3: CASSQGIGGGETQYF
DNA: TGCGCCAGCAGCCAAGGAATAGGAGGTGGAGAGACCCAGTACTTC
D: .
V: TRBV4-1
J: TRBJ2-5
size: .

CDR3: CASRPQGSEQYF
DNA: TGTGCCAGCAGGCCCCAGGGATCCGAGCAGTACTTC
D: .
V: TRBV28
J: TRBJ2-7
size: few

CDR3: CAISESWQVGNYGYTF
DNA: TGTGCCATCAGTGAGTCGTGGCAGGTGGGAAACTATGGCTACACCTTC
D: .
V: TRBV10-3
J: TRBJ1-2
size: .

CDR3: CATSDATGCVSDTQYF
DNA: TGTGCCACCAGTGATGCCACAGGGTGTGTTTCAGATACGCAGTATTTT
D: .
V: TRBV24-1
J: TRBJ2-3
size: once

CDR3: CASRPRAGGSYEQYF
DNA: TGTGCCAGCAGGCCAAGAGCGGGGGGCTCCTACGAGCAGTACTTC
D: TRBD2
V: TRBV12-3/TRBV12-4
J: TRBJ2-7
size: .

CDR3: CATSEGTGGSYNEQFF
DNA: TGTGCCACCAGTGAGGGGACAGGGGGATCCTACAATGAGCAGTTCTTC
D: TRBD1
V: TRBV24-1
J: TRBJ2-1
size: .

CDR3: CSALPDGPYGYTF
DNA: TGCAGTGCCCTCCCCGACGGACCCTATGGCTACACCTTC
D: .
V: TRBV20-1
J: TRBJ1-2
size: .

CDR3: CASGALFYEQYF
DNA: TGTGCCAGCGGGGCTTTGTTCTACGAGCAGTACTTC
D: .
V: TRBV2
J: TRBJ2-7
size: .

CDR3: CASSSSRIGQQGWNPYEQYF
DNA: TGTGCCAGCAGTTCTAGCCGCATAGGGCAACAGGGATGGAACCCCTACGAGCAGTACTTC
D: .
V: TRBV12-3/TRBV12-4
J: TRBJ2-7
size: few

CDR3: CSATLLLNTEAFF
DNA: TGCAGTGCGACCCTCCTCCTGAACACTGAAGCTTTCTTT
D: .
V: TRBV20-1
J: TRBJ1-1
size: few

CDR3: CASSPRTTMNTEAFF
DNA: TGTGCCAGCAGTCCTCGGACAACGATGAACACTGAAGCTTTCTTT
D: .
V: TRBV6-1
J: TRBJ1-1
size: .

CDR3: CASRKAGNTEAFF
DNA: TGTGCCAGCAGGAAGGCGGGGAACACTGAAGCTTTCTTT
D: .
V: TRBV7-2
J: TRBJ1-1
size: .

CDR3: CASSYWTGVSGETQYF
DNA: TGCGCCAGCAGCTATTGGACAGGGGTGAGCGGAGAGACCCAGTACTTC
D: TRBD1
V: TRBV5-1
J: TRBJ2-5
size: few

CDR3: CASSLEPGAGATGEAFF
DNA: TGCGCCAGCAGCCTGGAACCGGGGGCAGGGGCAACAGGTGAAGCTTTCTTT
D: .
V: TRBV5-1
J: TRBJ1-1
size: .

CDR3: CASSADAVTQYF
DNA: TGTGCCAGCAGCGCAGACGCTGTCACGCAGTATTTT
D: .
V: TRBV7-7
J: TRBJ2-3
size: .

CDR3: CASSPQRVGDGTKNIQYF
DNA: TGTGCCAGCAGTCCCCAACGGGTTGGGGATGGGACCAAAAACATTCAGTACTTC
D: .
V: TRBV12-3/TRBV12-4
J: TRBJ2-4
size: .

CDR3: CSVDVSGETQYF
DNA: TGCAGCGTTGACGTTTCCGGAGAGACCCAGTACTTC
D: .
V: TRBV29-1
J: TRBJ2-5
size: .

CDR3: CATSIQGRPKAFF
DNA: TGTGCCACCAGCATACAGGGTCGGCCGAAAGCTTTCTTT
D: .
V: TRBV15
J: TRBJ1-1
size: .

CDR3: CASSLGFGTSNTGELFF
DNA: TGCGCCAGCAGCTTGGGATTTGGGACTTCGAACACCGGGGAGCTGTTTTTT
D: .
V: TRBV5-1
J: TRBJ2-2
size: few

CDR3: CASSLDGWLNTEAFF
DNA: TGCGCCAGCAGTTTGGACGGGTGGCTGAACACTGAAGCTTTCTTT
D: .
V: TRBV5-1
J: TRBJ1-1
size: many

CDR3: CASSLRLAGGPYSQYF
DNA: TGTGCCAGCAGCTTACGACTAGCGGGGGGGCCCTACTCGCAGTACTTC
D: TRBD2
V: TRBV7-6
J: TRBJ2-7
size: .

CDR3: CASSLSRWQGAQNEQFF
DNA: TGTGCCAGCAGTTTAAGTAGGTGGCAGGGGGCTCAGAATGAGCAGTTCTTC
D: TRBD1
V: TRBV12-3/TRBV12-4
J: TRBJ2-1
size: few

CDR3: CASSQGPSVNQPQHF
DNA: TGTGCCAGCAGCCAGGGACCCAGCGTTAATCAGCCCCAGCATTTT
D: .
V: TRBV3-1
J: TRBJ1-5
size: many

CDR3: CASSPDGSWAYEQYF
DNA: TGTGCCAGCAGTCCCGACGGCAGTTGGGCCTACGAGCAGTACTTC
D: .
V: TRBV27
J: TRBJ2-7
size: few

CDR3: CASSNRLAGAGDTQYF
DNA: TGTGCCAGCAGCAATCGACTAGCGGGGGCCGGAGATACGCAGTATTTT
D: TRBD2
V: TRBV7-9
J: TRBJ2-3
size: .